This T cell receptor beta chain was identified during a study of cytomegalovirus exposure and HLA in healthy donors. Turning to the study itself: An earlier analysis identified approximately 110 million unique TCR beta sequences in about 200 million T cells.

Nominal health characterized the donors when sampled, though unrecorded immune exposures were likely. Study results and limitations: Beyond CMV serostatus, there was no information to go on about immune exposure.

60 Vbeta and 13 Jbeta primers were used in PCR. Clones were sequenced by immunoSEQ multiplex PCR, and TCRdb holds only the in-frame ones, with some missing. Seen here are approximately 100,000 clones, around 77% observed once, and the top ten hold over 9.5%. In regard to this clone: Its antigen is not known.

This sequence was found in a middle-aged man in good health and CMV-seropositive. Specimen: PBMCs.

The CDR3, as DNA: TGTGCCAGCAGACCGTCGGTTTATGGGGCCAACGTCCTGACTTTC. This sequence encodes CASRPSVYGANVLTF. The gene calls are TRBV7-9 and TRBJ2-6; D remains ambiguous. The germline V gene has CDR1 SEHNR and CDR2 FQNEAQ (reference sequence). The V and J ends lost 6 bases and 3 bases respectively, with 12 bases between them. This CDR3 comprises 15 residues.